The following is a TCR beta chain sequence with its context. This specimen belongs to a study of OX40 agonist ivuxolimab in advanced cancers. V was clipped by 4 bases and J by 0 bases, with 13 bases between them. Germline CDR1 reads SGHNT; CDR2 reads YENEEA. The CDR3 runs 16 residues. The table came from immunoSEQ multiplex PCR; TCRdb's copy has only in-frame clones and leaves some out. The table has tens of thousands of clones, less than 85% seen once. The chain joins TRBV11-3 to TRBJ2-1; D ambiguous. This specimen consisted of CD4+ or CD8+ T cells sorted from blood, obtained in a trial of the OX40 agonist ivuxolimab. The sequence derives from an adult with an advanced solid tumor such as melanoma, head and neck, liver or kidney cancer. For the CDR3, the DNA is TGTGCCAGCAGCTCCCGAACCTTGGGCTCCTACAATGAGCAGTTCTTC. As protein: CASSSRTLGSYNEQFF.